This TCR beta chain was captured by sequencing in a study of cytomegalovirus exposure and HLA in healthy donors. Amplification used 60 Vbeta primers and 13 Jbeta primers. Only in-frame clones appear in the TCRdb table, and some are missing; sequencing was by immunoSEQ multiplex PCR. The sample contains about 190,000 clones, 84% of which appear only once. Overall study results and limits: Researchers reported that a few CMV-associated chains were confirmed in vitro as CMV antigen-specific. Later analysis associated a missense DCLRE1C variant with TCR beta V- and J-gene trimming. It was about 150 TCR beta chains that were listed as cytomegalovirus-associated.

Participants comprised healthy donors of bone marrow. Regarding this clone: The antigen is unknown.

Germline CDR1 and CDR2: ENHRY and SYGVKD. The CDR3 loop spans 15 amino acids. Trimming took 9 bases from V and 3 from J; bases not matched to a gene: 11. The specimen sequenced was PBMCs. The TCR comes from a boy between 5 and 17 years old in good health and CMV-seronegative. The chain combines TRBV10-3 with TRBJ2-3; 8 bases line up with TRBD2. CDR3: CAIQSGGGMTDTQYF. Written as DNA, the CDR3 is TGTGCCATTCAAAGCGGGGGTGGAATGACAGATACGCAGTATTTT.